The 13 T cell receptor beta chains below come from one sample, sequenced in a study of T-cell reconstitution after alpha-beta-depleted transplantation in children. TCRbeta library construction was performed incorporating unique molecular identifiers. TCRdb ran MiXCR on the PCR reads and lists one entry per CDR3 protein. The sample lists some 200,000 distinct CDR3 sequences; about 14% were seen once. Sequencing used PBMCs from the stem cell graft donor, obtained from the stem cell graft. The source of these receptors is a human donor who donated a stem cell graft to a child with acute lymphoblastic leukemia.

At least ten counts were recorded for this clonotype. V is TRBV5-5 and J is TRBJ2-3; D is possibly TRBD2 (5 bases). The CDR3 runs 14 residues. Looked up from germline, CDR1 is SGHKS and CDR2 is YYEKEE (reference sequence). V shed 7 bases and J shed 2 bases, with 14 bases lying between them. CDR3 in DNA: TGTGCCAGCTGCCAAGGGAGTCCCACAGATACGCAGTATTTT. Amino acid sequence: CASCQGSPTDTQYF.

The chain links TRBV5-6 to TRBJ2-1, with 9 positions matching TRBD2. The CDR3 runs to 16 residues. CDR1 is SGHDT and CDR2 is YYEEEE in the germline V gene. Unmatched junction bases numbered 6, after V lost 2 bases and J lost 3 bases. CDR3 sequence: CASSLGREGSYNEQFF. The CDR3 nucleotides are TGTGCCAGCAGCTTAGGGCGGGAGGGAAGCTACAATGAGCAGTTCTTC.

This clonotype was seen many times. The J gene is TRBJ2-7, the V gene TRBV20-1; D may be TRBD1 or TRBD2 (5 bases each). Germline values: CDR1 DFQATT, CDR2 SNEGSKA (reference sequence). The CDR3 is 13 residues long. Trimming removed 5 bases at V and 5 bases at J, with 16 bases between. In DNA form, the CDR3 reads TGCAGTGCTCCGGGGCAGGCTAACCACGAGCAGTACTTC. Encoded protein: CSAPGQANHEQYF.

This clonotype was recorded at least ten times. This rearrangement joins TRBV5-1 to TRBJ2-3; D remains ambiguous. The CDR3 has 15 amino acids. Germline CDR1 and CDR2: SGHRS and YFSETQ. Trimming took 1 base from V and 2 from J, leaving 11 bases between them. The CDR3, as DNA: TGCGCCAGCAGCTTGAGAGACCTCCCCACAGATACGCAGTATTTT. Its translation is CASSLRDLPTDTQYF.

This clonotype was seen many times. This chain connects TRBV5-1 to TRBJ2-7, with D perhaps matching TRBD1 (6 bases). The CDR3 loop spans 16 amino acids. V lost 1 base and J lost 0, with 14 bases in between. The germline V gene encodes CDR1 SGHRS and CDR2 YFSETQ. CDR3 sequence (DNA): TGCGCCAGCAGCTTGTCACCAGGGGTCTTCTCCTACGAGCAGTACTTC. This sequence encodes CASSLSPGVFSYEQYF.

Many counts were recorded for this clonotype. The chain uses TRBV27 and TRBJ2-2, with D uncertain. Trimming pared 11 bases from V and 4 bases from J, leaving 14 bases between. The germline gives CDR1 MNHEY, CDR2 SMNVEV (reference sequence). This CDR3 is 13 amino acids long. The CDR3 nucleotides are TGTGCCCCTAAGGCCCTCCTCACCGGGGAGCTGTTTTTT. It yields the protein CAPKALLTGELFF.

The sample holds many counts of this clonotype. The V gene is TRBV7-9, the J gene TRBJ1-1; D remains unclear. The V end was cut by 2 bases, the J end by 4 bases, with 11 bases between. Germline values: CDR1 SEHNR, CDR2 FQNEAQ (reference sequence). The CDR3 has 14 residues. Written as DNA, the CDR3 is TGTGCCAGCAGCTTAAACTTAGAGGGCACTGAAGCTTTCTTT. Residues: CASSLNLEGTEAFF.

This clonotype appeared many times. This chain uses TRBV4-1 with TRBJ2-1, with D hard to call. CDR3 length equals 15 residues. CDR1 and CDR2 (germline): MGHRA, YSYEKL. Deletions cut 1 base from V and 0 bases from J, with 7 bases between. This chain's CDR3 is CASSQVSSSYNEQFF. The CDR3 nucleotides read TGCGCCAGCAGCCAAGTTTCCAGCTCCTACAATGAGCAGTTCTTC.

Regarding this clonotype: Possible read error: a much larger clone is one base away. V and J are TRBV20-1 and TRBJ2-7, with 7 bases aligning to TRBD1. The CDR3 is 14 amino acids. Germline assignment: CDR1 DFQATT and CDR2 SNEGSKA (reference sequence). Here the CDR3 DNA reads TGCAGTGCCCTAGACAGGGTATCGTCCTACGAGCGGTACTTC. Translated, it gives CSALDRVSSYERYF.

This clonotype was detected many times. The rearrangement links TRBV7-8 to TRBJ2-2; D ambiguous. The CDR3 extends over 16 amino acids. The germline V gene has CDR1 SGHVS and CDR2 FQNEAQ. Trimming took off 5 bases at V and 0 bases at J, with 13 bases between the two ends. The DNA of the CDR3 is TGTGCCAGCAGCCCCCGGACCCAAACGAACACCGGGGAGCTGTTTTTT. Its protein is CASSPRTQTNTGELFF.

In this sample, this clonotype turned up many times. The chain links TRBV5-1 to TRBJ2-3; D unresolved. The V gene's germline CDR1 is SGHRS and CDR2 YFSETQ. The CDR3 is 14 amino acids. V was shortened by 4 bases and J by 3 bases, with 12 bases between the two germline ends. The CDR3 DNA follows: TGCGCCAGCAGCAACGTTATCAGGACAGATACGCAGTATTTT. Translating it yields CASSNVIRTDTQYF.

Regarding this clonotype: This sequence may be a read error, since a much larger clone differs from it by one base. The CDR3 does not end in the conserved phenylalanine or tryptophan, so this is likely a read error. This chain joins TRBV25-1 and TRBJ2-2, with 9 bases identical to TRBD1. Germline CDR1 MGHDK, CDR2 SYGVNS. The length of the CDR3 is 16 residues. Unmatched junction bases numbered 6, after V lost 3 bases and J lost 4 bases. The CDR3 sequence: CASSDTGGAGTGELFL. The CDR3 DNA follows: TGTGCCAGCAGTGACACAGGGGGCGCGGGCACCGGGGAGCTGTTTTTG.

On this clonotype: A much larger clone differs by one base, so this may be a read error. This chain links TRBV5-1 with TRBJ2-1, with D possibly TRBD1 on 6 matching bases. CDR1 is SGHRS and CDR2 is YFSETQ in the germline V gene. CDR3 length: 15 amino acids. This chain's CDR3 is CASSPQGTSYNERFF. The CDR3 bases are TGCGCCAGCAGTCCTCAGGGGACATCCTACAATGAGCGGTTCTTC.